This T cell receptor (beta chain) stems from a study of cytomegalovirus exposure and HLA in healthy donors. A word on this clone: Its target is not known.

General study findings and limits: Rare TCR sequences predominated, though certain public TCRs were found in many donors. CMV serostatus was the only immune exposure information that was available.

Germline V CDR1 and CDR2: ENHRY, SYGVKD. J was trimmed by 7 bases and V by 8 bases; bases with no gene match: 3. This CDR3 comprises 12 residues. The PCR made use of 60 Vbeta and 13 Jbeta primers. Some clones are missing from TCRdb's copy, which holds only in-frame ones; the method was immunoSEQ multiplex PCR. The table shows about 43,000 clones, with roughly half occurring only once. V usage is TRBV10-3 and J usage is TRBJ2-1, with 9 bases lining up with TRBD2. The sequencing input was PBMCs. This sequence originates from a man between 60 and 70 years old in good health and CMV-seronegative. CDR3 sequence: CAIEGLANEQFF. In DNA, the CDR3 is TGTGCCATCGAGGGACTAGCTAATGAGCAGTTCTTC.